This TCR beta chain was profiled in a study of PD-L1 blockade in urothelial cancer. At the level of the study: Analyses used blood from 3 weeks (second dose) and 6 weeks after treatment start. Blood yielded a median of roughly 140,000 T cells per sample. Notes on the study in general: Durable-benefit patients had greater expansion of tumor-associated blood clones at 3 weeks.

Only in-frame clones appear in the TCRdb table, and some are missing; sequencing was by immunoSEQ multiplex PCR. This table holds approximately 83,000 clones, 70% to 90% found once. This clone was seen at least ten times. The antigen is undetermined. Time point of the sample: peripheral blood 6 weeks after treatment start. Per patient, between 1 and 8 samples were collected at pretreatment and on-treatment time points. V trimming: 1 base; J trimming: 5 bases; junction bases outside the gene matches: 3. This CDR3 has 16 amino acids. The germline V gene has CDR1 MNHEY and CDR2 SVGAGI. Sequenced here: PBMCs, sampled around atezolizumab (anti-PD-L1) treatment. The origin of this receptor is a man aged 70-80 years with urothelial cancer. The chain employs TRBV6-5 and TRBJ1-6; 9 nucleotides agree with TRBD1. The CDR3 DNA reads TGTGCCAGCAGTTACTTTACAGGGGGCAATAATTCACCCCTCCACTTT. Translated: CASSYFTGGNNSPLHF.